This T cell receptor (beta chain) was documented in a study of blood T cell repertoires in COVID-19. From germline, CDR1 is MNHEY and CDR2 SVGAGI. The CDR3 covers 13 residues. Trimming pared 6 bases from V and 2 bases from J, leaving 10 bases between. Method: immunoSEQ multiplex PCR; TCRdb's copy keeps in-frame clones and lacks some. The repertoire holds about 210,000 clones, over 75% seen once, with around 9% in the top ten. The chain is built from TRBV6-5 and TRBJ1-2; D remains ambiguous. The sequenced sample consisted of PBMCs or T cells enriched from blood (not recorded which). The clonotype comes from a man between 35 and 55 years old who had recovered from COVID-19. The CDR3 DNA reads TGTGCCAGCAGGATGACACGAAACTATGGCTACACCTTC. It yields the protein CASRMTRNYGYTF.